This T cell receptor beta chain was captured in a study of cytomegalovirus exposure and HLA in healthy donors. PCR involved 60 Vbeta and 13 Jbeta primers. Assay: immunoSEQ multiplex PCR; the TCRdb copy retains only in-frame clones and omits some. The table includes about 65,000 clones, about four fifths detected once. The receptor comes from a woman aged 25-40 years in good health and CMV-seronegative. Material for sequencing was PBMCs.

The CDR3 coding sequence is TGTGCCAGCAGTCTGAACAGGCCTCACGGCTACACCTTC. It specifies CASSLNRPHGYTF. V gene TRBV2 combines with J gene TRBJ1-2, with a tentative D call TRBD1 (5 bases). The V gene lost 5 bases and the J gene lost 8 bases, with 15 bases spanning the gap. The length of the CDR3 is 13 residues. Per germline, CDR1 SNHLY and CDR2 FYNNEI.